Listed below are T cell receptor beta chains from one sample, sequenced in a study of CD8 T cells in Susac syndrome. TCRdb passed the immunoSEQ multiplex PCR reads through MiXCR, listing each CDR3 protein once. The sample comprises some 190,000 distinct CDR3 sequences, about 95% of which are singletons, and about 0.15% rests with the top ten. Sequencing was carried out using CD4+ T cells from PBMCs. The origin of the receptors is a human donor with Susac syndrome. CDR3s include the opening cysteine and the closing phenylalanine or tryptophan. The D gene is left open where the match is weak. Expanded clones get a size class; other rows say once, few or many, or leave the size out.

clone size | J gene | V gene | D gene | CDR3 DNA | CDR3 protein
- | TRBJ2-3 | TRBV7-6 | - | TGTGCCAGCAGCTTAAAAGTCGGGGGTGGAGATACGCAGTATTTT | CASSLKVGGGDTQYF
once | TRBJ2-7 | TRBV7-2 | - | TGTGCCAGCAGCCCCCGCAGGGACGAGCAGTACTTC | CASSPRRDEQYF
- | TRBJ1-5 | TRBV5-1 | - | TGCGCCAGCAGCGGGGGGGAGGGGGGAAATCAGCCCCAGCATTTT | CASSGGEGGNQPQHF
- | TRBJ1-2 | TRBV6-5 | - | TGTGCCAGCAGTTGGGAACGGATGGGCTATGGCTACACCTTC | CASSWERMGYGYTF
- | TRBJ1-2 | TRBV28 | - | TGTGCCAGCCTCCCGGCAGGACCGGGCTATGGCTACACCTTC | CASLPAGPGYGYTF
- | TRBJ2-1 | TRBV20-1 | - | TGCAGTGCTGAATTCCCGACAGCCAGGGATGAGCAGTTCTTC | CSAEFPTARDEQFF
- | TRBJ1-5 | TRBV12-3/TRBV12-4 | - | TGTGCCAGCAGTTTGGTAGGAGTTCTCCAGCCCCAGCATTTT | CASSLVGVLQPQHF
once | TRBJ1-2 | TRBV20-1 | - | TGCAGTGCTAGAGATCTCAGGGGCGAGGATGGCTACACCTTC | CSARDLRGEDGYTF
- | TRBJ1-1 | TRBV3-1 | - | TGTGCCAGCAGCCCAAGCCTAAGTATTGAAGCTTTCTTT | CASSPSLSIEAFF
- | TRBJ2-5 | TRBV6-2/TRBV6-3 | TRBD2 | TGTGCCAGCAGTTTTTCGTTACCGGGACTAGCGGACTCGGAGACCCAGTACTTC | CASSFSLPGLADSETQYF
- | TRBJ2-7 | TRBV20-1 | - | TGCAGTGCTAGAGGTCGTGGCAGGGCGTCCTACGAGCAGTACTTC | CSARGRGRASYEQYF
- | TRBJ2-1 | TRBV4-2 | TRBD2 | TGTGCCAGCAGCCAAGAGGCTAGCGGGGTGGATGAGCAGTTCTTC | CASSQEASGVDEQFF
- | TRBJ1-5 | TRBV19 | TRBD1 | TGTGCCAGTAGTATCCGGAGACAGGGTCATCAGCCCCAGCATTTT | CASSIRRQGHQPQHF
once | TRBJ2-4 | TRBV7-3 | - | TGTGCCAGCAGCCCGCTCGGGGCTGAGGGAAACATTCAGTACTTC | CASSPLGAEGNIQYF
- | TRBJ2-5 | TRBV7-9 | - | TGTGCCAGCGGCAAGGTACAAGAGACCCAGTACTTC | CASGKVQETQYF
- | TRBJ2-3 | TRBV12-3/TRBV12-4 | - | TGTGCCAGCAGTTTCTCTCGAGGGCGGCGGTATACGCAGTATTTT | CASSFSRGRRYTQYF
few | TRBJ1-5 | TRBV4-1 | - | TGCGCCAGCAGCCAAGATCTGGCCACCAATCAGCCCCAGCATTTT | CASSQDLATNQPQHF
- | TRBJ2-1 | TRBV7-9 | - | TGTGCCACCACAGAAGACTGGGATCGGCAGTTCTTC | CATTEDWDRQFF
once | TRBJ1-6 | TRBV9 | - | TGTGCCAGCAGCGGAGAGGGGAAGGGTTCACCCCTCCACTTT | CASSGEGKGSPLHF
- | TRBJ2-3 | TRBV7-7 | TRBD2 | TGTGCTATCTCGAACCGACTAGCGGGGACAGATACGCAGTATTTT | CAISNRLAGTDTQYF
- | TRBJ1-5 | TRBV3-1 | TRBD1 | TGTGCCAGCAGCCGGACAGGGGGGCCGGATCAGCCCCAGCATTTT | CASSRTGGPDQPQHF
once | TRBJ2-1 | TRBV19 | - | TGTGCCAGTAGTATACCGCCGGGGTCCTACAATGAGCAGTTCTTC | CASSIPPGSYNEQFF
- | TRBJ2-2 | TRBV9 | TRBD1 | TGTGCCAGCAGCCAATCCGGGACAGGGCTCAACGGGGAGCTGTTTTTT | CASSQSGTGLNGELFF
- | TRBJ2-7 | TRBV7-2 | TRBD2 | TGTGCCAGCAGCTCGGGACTAGCTTACGAGCAGTACTTC | CASSSGLAYEQYF
- | TRBJ1-1 | TRBV5-1 | TRBD1 | TGCGCCAGCAGAGAGACAGGGAACGAACAGAACACTGAAGCTTTCTTT | CASRETGNEQNTEAFF
- | TRBJ1-5 | TRBV9 | - | TGTGCCAGCAGCGCCTCACATGGGAGCCAGCCCCAGCATTTT | CASSASHGSQPQHF
- | TRBJ2-3 | TRBV20-1 | TRBD1 | TGCAGTGCCAATTCTCCGGGACAGCGCACAGATACGCAGTATTTT | CSANSPGQRTDTQYF
- | TRBJ2-5 | TRBV29-1 | TRBD2 | TGCAGCGCCCATCCCTCCGGGGGGGCCGAAGAGACCCAGTACTTC | CSAHPSGGAEETQYF
- | TRBJ1-1 | TRBV6-2/TRBV6-3 | - | TGTGCCAGCAGTTTCGGGCAGGGTGGTGAAAGCACTGAAGCTTTCTTT | CASSFGQGGESTEAFF
- | TRBJ1-5 | TRBV4-3 | - | TGCGCCAGCAGCTCGGGGTGGAATCAGCCCCAGCATTTT | CASSSGWNQPQHF
- | TRBJ1-5 | TRBV5-6 | TRBD1 | TGTGCCAGCAGCTTGAACAGGGGTAGCAATCAGCCCCAGCATTTT | CASSLNRGSNQPQHF
- | TRBJ2-1 | TRBV28 | TRBD1 | TGTGCCAGCAGTTCTCCGGACAGGGACCGAGAGCAGTTCTTC | CASSSPDRDREQFF
- | TRBJ1-2 | TRBV29-1 | - | TGCAGCGTTGGGACTCTGGCTGGCTACACCTTC | CSVGTLAGYTF
- | TRBJ2-1 | TRBV15 | TRBD1 | TGTGCCACCAGCAGAGGCGGACAGGGTCCCTACAATGAGCAGTTCTTC | CATSRGGQGPYNEQFF
- | TRBJ1-4 | TRBV5-1 | - | TGCGCCAGCAGCTCCGAAGGGGGAAATGAAAAACTGTTTTTT | CASSSEGGNEKLFF
- | TRBJ1-1 | TRBV15 | - | TGTGCCACCTCGCGAAACCTGAACACTGAAGCTTTCTTT | CATSRNLNTEAFF
- | TRBJ2-7 | TRBV10-3 | - | TGTGCCATCAGCGCGGGACAGATGGACTACGAGCAGTACTTC | CAISAGQMDYEQYF
- | TRBJ1-1 | TRBV7-9 | - | TGTGCCAGCAGCGCTCAGGGGAGTACTGAAGCTTTCTTT | CASSAQGSTEAFF
- | TRBJ2-7 | TRBV7-7 | TRBD2 | TGTGCTAGCAGCCCCACGGCGGGGGGGCAAAGCGAGCAGTACTTC | CASSPTAGGQSEQYF
- | TRBJ2-5 | TRBV20-1 | - | TGCAGTGCTACCCCGGGCCGCCGGGTGGAGACCCAGTACTTC | CSATPGRRVETQYF
- | TRBJ2-7 | TRBV3-1 | - | TGTGCCAGCAGCCCCCGGTTCACCTACGAGCAGTACTTC | CASSPRFTYEQYF
- | TRBJ1-6 | TRBV15 | - | TGTGCCACCAGCAGAGAGGAGGGGCTACCATACCTCCACTTT | CATSREEGLPYLHF
- | TRBJ1-1 | TRBV25-1 | - | TGTGCCAGCAAACTTTCGAACACTGAAGCTTTCTTT | CASKLSNTEAFF
- | TRBJ2-3 | TRBV7-8 | - | TGTGCCAGCAGCTCCGGGAGACTGGGCACAGATACGCAGTATTTT | CASSSGRLGTDTQYF
- | TRBJ1-5 | TRBV10-3 | - | TGTGCCATCAGAGCGCAGGGTTTGAGCAATCAGCCCCAGCATTTT | CAIRAQGLSNQPQHF
- | TRBJ1-1 | TRBV20-1 | - | TGCAGTGCTAGAGATCACACCCTGAACACTGAAGCTTTCTTT | CSARDHTLNTEAFF
- | TRBJ1-1 | TRBV30 | - | TGTGCCTGGAGTGCCCGACAGTCCCCCATGAACACTGAAGCTTTCTTT | CAWSARQSPMNTEAFF
- | TRBJ2-7 | TRBV5-4 | TRBD1 | TGTGCCAGCAGCCCGGGACAGTCCTACGAGCAGTACTTC | CASSPGQSYEQYF
- | TRBJ1-2 | TRBV20-1 | TRBD1 | TGCAGTGGAGGGACAGGGACTAACTATGGCTACACCTTC | CSGGTGTNYGYTF
- | TRBJ2-5 | TRBV6-1 | TRBD1 | TGTGCCAGCAGTGAAGCAGGGACAGGGGGAGAGACCCAGTACTTC | CASSEAGTGGETQYF
- | TRBJ1-2 | TRBV9 | - | TGTGCCAGCAGCACCTCATTTGGGGCCGGGACATCATATGGCTACACCTTC | CASSTSFGAGTSYGYTF